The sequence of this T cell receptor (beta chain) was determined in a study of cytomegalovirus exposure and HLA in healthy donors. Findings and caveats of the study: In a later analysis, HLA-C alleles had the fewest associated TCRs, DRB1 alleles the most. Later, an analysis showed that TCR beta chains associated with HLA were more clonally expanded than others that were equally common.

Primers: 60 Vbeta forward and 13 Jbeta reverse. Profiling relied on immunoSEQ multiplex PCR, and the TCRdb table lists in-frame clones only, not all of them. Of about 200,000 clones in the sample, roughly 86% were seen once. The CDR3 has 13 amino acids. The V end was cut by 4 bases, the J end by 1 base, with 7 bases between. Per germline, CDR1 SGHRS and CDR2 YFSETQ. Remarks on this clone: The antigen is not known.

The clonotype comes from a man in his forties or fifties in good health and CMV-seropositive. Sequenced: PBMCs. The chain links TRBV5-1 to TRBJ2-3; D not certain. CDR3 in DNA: TGCGCCAGCAGCGAGATTGGCACAGATACGCAGTATTTT. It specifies CASSEIGTDTQYF.